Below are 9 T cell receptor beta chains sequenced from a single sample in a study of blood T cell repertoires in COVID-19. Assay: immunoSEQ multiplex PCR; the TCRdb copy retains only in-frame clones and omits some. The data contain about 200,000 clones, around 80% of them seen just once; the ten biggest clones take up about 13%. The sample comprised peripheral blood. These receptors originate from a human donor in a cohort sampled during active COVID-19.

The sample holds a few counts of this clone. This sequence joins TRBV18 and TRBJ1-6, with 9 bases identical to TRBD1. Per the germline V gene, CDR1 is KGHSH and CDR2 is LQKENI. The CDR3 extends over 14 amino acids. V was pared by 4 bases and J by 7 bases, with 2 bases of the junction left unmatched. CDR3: CASSQDRGNSPLHF. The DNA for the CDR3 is TGTGCCAGCTCACAGGACAGGGGCAATTCACCCCTCCACTTT.

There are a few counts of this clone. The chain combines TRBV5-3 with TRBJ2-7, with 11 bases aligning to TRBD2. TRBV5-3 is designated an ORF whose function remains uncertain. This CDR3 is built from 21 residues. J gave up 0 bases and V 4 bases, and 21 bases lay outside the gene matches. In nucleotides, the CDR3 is TGTGCCAGAAGCCCGACCACTCGGGGACTAGCGGATCGCCGGAGCTCCTACGAGCAGTACTTC. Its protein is CARSPTTRGLADRRSSYEQYF.

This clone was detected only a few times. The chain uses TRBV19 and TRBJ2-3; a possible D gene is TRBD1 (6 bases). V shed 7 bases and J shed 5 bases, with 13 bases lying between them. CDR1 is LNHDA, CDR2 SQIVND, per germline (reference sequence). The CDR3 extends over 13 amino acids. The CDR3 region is CASKVQGQDTQYF. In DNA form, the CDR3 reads TGTGCCAGTAAGGTTCAGGGGCAAGATACGCAGTATTTT.

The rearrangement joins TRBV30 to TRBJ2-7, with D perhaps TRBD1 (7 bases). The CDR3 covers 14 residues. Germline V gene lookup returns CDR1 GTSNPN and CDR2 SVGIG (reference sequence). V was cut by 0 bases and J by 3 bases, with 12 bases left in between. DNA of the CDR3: TGTGCCTGGAGTGTTGGAGGGGGCGGCTACGAGCAGTACTTC. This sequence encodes CAWSVGGGGYEQYF.

The CDR3 loop is CASSNLSGANVLTF. In DNA form, the CDR3 reads TGTGCCAGCAGTAATTTATCTGGGGCCAACGTCCTGACTTTC. The chain combines TRBV21-1 with TRBJ2-6; the table's D call, TRBD2, has no DNA check behind it. TRBV21-1 represents a pseudogene. This CDR3 has 14 residues.

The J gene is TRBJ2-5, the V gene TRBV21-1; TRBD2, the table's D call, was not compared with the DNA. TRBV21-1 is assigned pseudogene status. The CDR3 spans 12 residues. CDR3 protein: CASSTEVETQYF. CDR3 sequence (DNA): TGTGCCAGCAGCACAGAGGTGGAGACCCAGTACTTC.

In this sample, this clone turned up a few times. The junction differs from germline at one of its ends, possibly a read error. The chain's CDR3 is CASTDQVGAPNTGELFF. The CDR3 nucleotides read TGCGCCAGCACGGACCAAGTGGGAGCGCCGAATACCGGGGAGCTGTTTTTT. The chain links TRBV10-2 to TRBJ2-2, with D perhaps TRBD2 (5 bases). The CDR3 is 17 amino acids. Germline CDR1 and CDR2: WSHSY and SAAADI.

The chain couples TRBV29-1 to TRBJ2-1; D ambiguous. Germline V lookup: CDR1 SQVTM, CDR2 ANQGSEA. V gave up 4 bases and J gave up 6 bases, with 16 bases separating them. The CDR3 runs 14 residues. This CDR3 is CSVVRGVAGNEQFF. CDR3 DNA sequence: TGCAGCGTTGTGAGAGGTGTGGCCGGCAATGAGCAGTTCTTC.

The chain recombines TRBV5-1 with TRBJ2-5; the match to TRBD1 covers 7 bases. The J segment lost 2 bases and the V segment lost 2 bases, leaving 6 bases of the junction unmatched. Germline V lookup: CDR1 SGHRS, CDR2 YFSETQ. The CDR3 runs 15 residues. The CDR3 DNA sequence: TGCGCCAGCAGCTTTAACAGGGGTAATCAAGAGACCCAGTACTTC. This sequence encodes CASSFNRGNQETQYF. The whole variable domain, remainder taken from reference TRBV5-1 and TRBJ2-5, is KAGVTQTPRYLIKTRGQQVTLSCSPISGHRSVSWYQQTPGQGLQFLFEYFSETQRNKGNFPGRFSGRQFSNSRSEMNVSTLELGDSALYLCASSFNRGNQETQYFGPGTRLLVL.